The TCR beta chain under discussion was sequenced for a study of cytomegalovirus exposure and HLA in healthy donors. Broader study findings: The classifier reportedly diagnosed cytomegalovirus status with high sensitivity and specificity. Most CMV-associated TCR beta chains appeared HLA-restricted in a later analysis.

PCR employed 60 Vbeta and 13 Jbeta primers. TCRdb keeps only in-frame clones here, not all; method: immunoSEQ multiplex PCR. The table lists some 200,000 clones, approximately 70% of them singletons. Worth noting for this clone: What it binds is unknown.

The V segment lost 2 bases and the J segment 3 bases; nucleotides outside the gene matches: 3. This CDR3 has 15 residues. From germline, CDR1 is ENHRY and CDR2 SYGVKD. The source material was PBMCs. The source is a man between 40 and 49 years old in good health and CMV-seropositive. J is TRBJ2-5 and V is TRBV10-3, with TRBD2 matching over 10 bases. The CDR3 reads CAISEGLAVEETQYF. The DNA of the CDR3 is TGTGCCATCAGTGAGGGACTAGCGGTGGAAGAGACCCAGTACTTC.